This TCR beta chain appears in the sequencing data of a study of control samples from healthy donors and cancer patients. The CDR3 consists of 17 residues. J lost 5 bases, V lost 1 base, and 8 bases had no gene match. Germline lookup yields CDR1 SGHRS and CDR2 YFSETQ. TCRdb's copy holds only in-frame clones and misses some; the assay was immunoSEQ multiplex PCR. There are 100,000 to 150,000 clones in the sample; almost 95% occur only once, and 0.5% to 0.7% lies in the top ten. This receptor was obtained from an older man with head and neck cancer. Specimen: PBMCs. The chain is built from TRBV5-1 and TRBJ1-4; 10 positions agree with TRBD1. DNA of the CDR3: TGCGCCAGCAGCTTGCTCTCGACAGGGGGCGTGAATGAAAAACTGTTTTTT. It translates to CASSLLSTGGVNEKLFF.